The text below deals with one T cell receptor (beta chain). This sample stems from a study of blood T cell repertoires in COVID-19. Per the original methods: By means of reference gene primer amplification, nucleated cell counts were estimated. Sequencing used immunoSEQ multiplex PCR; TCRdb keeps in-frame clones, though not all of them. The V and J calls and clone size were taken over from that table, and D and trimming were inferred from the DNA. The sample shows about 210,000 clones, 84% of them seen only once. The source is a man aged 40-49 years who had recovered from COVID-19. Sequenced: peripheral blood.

The CDR3 DNA reads as TGTGCCAGCAGCCAGGACTCACTACGGAGCACAGATACGCAGTATTTT. It is translated as CASSQDSLRSTDTQYF. The chain carries TRBV3-1 (or the pseudogene TRBV3-2) and TRBJ2-3; D is perhaps TRBD2 (5 bases). This CDR3 has 16 amino acids. V gave up 3 bases and J gave up 0 bases, with 13 bases separating them. Germline V gene sequence: CDR1 LGHDT, CDR2 YNNKEL (reference sequence).